The 9 T cell receptor beta chains below were found in one sample sequenced in a study of cytomegalovirus exposure and HLA in healthy donors. The PCR employed 60 Vbeta primers together with 13 Jbeta primers. Repertoires were generated with immunoSEQ multiplex PCR, while TCRdb's copy carries only in-frame clones and drops some. The data contain some 150,000 clones, around four fifths of them singletons. Sequencing was done on a sample of PBMCs. These receptors came from a woman aged 18-30 years in good health and CMV-seronegative.

The genes are TRBV6-1 and TRBJ1-1; a weak D match, TRBD1 (5 bases). The CDR3 runs 13 residues. Germline V gives CDR1 MNHNS, CDR2 SASEGT. Between the trimmed V and J ends, which lost 6 bases and 3 bases, there was a span of 11 bases. This chain's CDR3 is CASRRGLDTEAFF. The CDR3 coding sequence is TGTGCCAGCAGAAGGGGATTGGACACTGAAGCTTTCTTT.

In DNA, the CDR3 is TGTGCCAGCAGCTGGACCGGGGGAGCGAACACCGGGGAGCTGTTTTTT. Protein sequence: CASSWTGGANTGELFF. The chain couples TRBV5-4 to TRBJ2-2, with D possibly being TRBD2 (6 bases). The CDR3 is made up of 16 amino acids. Trimming cost V 3 bases and J 0 bases, with 12 bases left between them. Germline lookup yields CDR1 SGHNT and CDR2 YYREEE (reference sequence).

A few counts support this clone. The rearrangement links TRBV5-4 to TRBJ2-3, with 7 bases that match TRBD1. J was trimmed by 1 base and V by 2 bases; bases with no gene match: 7. Germline values: CDR1 SGHNT, CDR2 YYREEE (reference sequence). The CDR3 has 16 residues. CDR3 residues: CASSLKRGTGTDTQYF. CDR3 nucleotides: TGTGCCAGCAGCTTAAAAAGGGGGACAGGCACAGATACGCAGTATTTT.

The V gene is TRBV11-3, the J gene TRBJ2-7; maybe TRBD2 (5 bases). The ends were cut back, 10 bases at V and 9 bases at J, with 19 bases in the middle. Germline V gives CDR1 SGHNT, CDR2 YENEEA. This CDR3 comprises 12 residues. The CDR3: CATAREICGQYF. DNA of the CDR3: TGTGCCACGGCCCGGGAAATTTGCGGGCAGTACTTC.

The gene calls are TRBV6-5 and TRBJ1-2; D remains ambiguous. In germline, CDR1 is MNHEY, CDR2 SVGAGI. The CDR3 runs 14 residues. The V end lost 5 bases, the J end lost 4 bases, and 14 bases lay between the germline ends. The CDR3 nucleotides are TGTGCCAGCAGTGCACTCTCCCCTACCTATGGCTACACCTTC. Translating gives CASSALSPTYGYTF.

V and J are TRBV11-3 and TRBJ1-1; D is perhaps TRBD1 (5 bases). Germline lookup yields CDR1 SGHNT and CDR2 YENEEA. The CDR3 has 14 residues. Trimming removed 1 base at V and 3 bases at J, with 9 bases between. The CDR3 protein is CASSLVRADTEAFF. CDR3 DNA sequence: TGTGCCAGCAGCTTAGTCAGGGCCGACACTGAAGCTTTCTTT.

The V gene is TRBV27, the J gene TRBJ1-2; TRBD1 agrees at 9 bases. In germline, CDR1 is MNHEY, CDR2 SMNVEV (reference sequence). V was pared by 5 bases and J by 3 bases, with 13 bases of the junction left unmatched. This CDR3 region has 17 residues. The CDR3: CASSTRYRGRTYYGYTF. The CDR3 DNA is TGTGCCAGCAGTACTAGATACAGGGGGCGGACCTACTATGGCTACACCTTC.

The rearrangement links TRBV6-5 to TRBJ2-2; possible D gene TRBD1, 5 bases. Germline V lookup: CDR1 MNHEY, CDR2 SVGAGI. The CDR3 contains 14 residues. V shed 7 bases and J shed 1 base, with 10 bases lying between them. The CDR3 spells CASTIDRNTGELFF. The CDR3 coding sequence is TGTGCCAGCACCATAGACAGGAACACCGGGGAGCTGTTTTTT.

This clone was picked up a small number of times. The V call is TRBV4-1, the J call TRBJ1-5; weak D call: TRBD1 (5 bases). The V and J ends lost 0 bases and 6 bases respectively, with 15 bases between them. This CDR3 is 16 amino acids long. Germline V gives CDR1 MGHRA, CDR2 YSYEKL. The CDR3 DNA reads TGCGCCAGCAGCCAAGATTTTTCAGGGTACGGTCAGCCCCAGCATTTT. It encodes CASSQDFSGYGQPQHF.